This note documents a single TCR beta chain sequence. Its cognate antigen has yet to be identified. No base qualities exist here, and no much larger clone lies one base off it. The protocol used for the library was the immunoSEQ multiplex PCR assay. In the paper's pipeline: To diagnose cytomegalovirus status from the catalog of TCR beta chain sequences, a statistical classification framework was built. TCRdb mirrors the immuneACCESS table, restricted to in-frame sequences. Some clones are absent from its copies; in checked studies, under half trace to an unresolved V gene, and the reason for the others is unknown. That table is the source of V, J and clone size, and D and trimming were worked out from the DNA. In this sample the table shows 150,000 or so clones, approximately 86% of which occur a single time. The ten largest clones add up to approximately 2.2% of the sample. This entry comes from a study of cytomegalovirus exposure and HLA in healthy donors (dated by TCRdb to about 2017). Study-wide context: According to a later analysis, the 120 or so validation repertoires were produced on the same platform as the 700 or so repertoires of the first cohort. The study aimed to test whether cataloging public T cell receptors could reveal signatures of past pathogen exposure. A separate validation cohort of roughly 130 different subjects was used in addition to the roughly 720-subject first cohort. High-throughput TCR immunosequencing, statistical association of individual TCRs with disease status, and machine learning were combined to predict cytomegalovirus infection status. Broader findings and caveats from the paper: According to the authors, the approach could potentially be generalized to other disease states and immunological phenotypes. In vitro tests confirmed that three of the cytomegalovirus-associated TCR beta chains recognize cytomegalovirus antigens. In the study, some 180 TCR beta chains were listed as associated with cytomegalovirus. A later analysis had no HLA typing for the validation cohort, so co-occurrence there was scored across all 120 or so repertoires. The classifier was reported to diagnose cytomegalovirus status with high specificity and sensitivity in both the original cohort and the validation cohort. Of the cluster scores, 90% to 95% were above 0 in a later analysis, which found that TCRs clustered in the first cohort also tended to co-occur in the approximately 110 validation repertoires. Most TCR sequences were seen in very few donors, while some public TCRs were found in many individuals.

Trimmed from V: 0 bases; trimmed from J: 1 base; junction bases lacking a gene match: 11. Reading from cysteine to phenylalanine, the CDR3 counts 21 amino acids. CDR3 DNA only is kept here, 63 bases in frame from base 1. Reading the germline V gene gives CDR1 SNHLY and CDR2 FYNNEI. Separate from the approximately 670-subject first cohort, the validation cohort of roughly 120 subjects was the group to which the donors belonged. The chain is made from TRBV2 and TRBJ2-1; TRBD2 agrees with 14 junctional bases. The sequenced sample was PBMCs. The source is a human donor in good health. At the DNA level, the sequence is TGTGCCAGCAGTGAAGCGCCGACGGGACTAGCGGGAGTAGGATCCTACAATGAGCAGTTCTTC. Translated, it gives CASSEAPTGLAGVGSYNEQFF.